The rows below give T cell receptor beta chains drawn from one sample of a study of blood T cell repertoires in COVID-19. Sequenced by immunoSEQ multiplex PCR; TCRdb stores in-frame clones only, minus some. The sample comprises 90,000 to 120,000 clones, around 82% of which are singletons, and approximately 4.1% rests with the top ten. Material for sequencing was peripheral blood. These receptor sequences come from a human donor in a cohort sampled during active COVID-19. Each CDR3 is given with its conserved first and last residue. A D gene is named only where the DNA matches it firmly. Only some rows state a clone size, as once, few, many or a class for expanded clones.

TRBJ2-5	-	-	TRBV10-3	CATSAGIQETQYF	TGTGCCACCTCCGCCGGGATCCAAGAGACCCAGTACTTC
TRBJ2-2	TRBD2	once	TRBV6-6	CASSHGEAGGSRTGELFF	TGTGCCAGCAGTCACGGGGAGGCGGGCGGGAGTAGAACCGGGGAGCTGTTTTTT
TRBJ2-3	-	-	TRBV3-1/TRBV3-2	CASSPLESLSTDTQYF	TGTGCCAGCAGCCCCCTCGAAAGCCTTAGCACAGATACGCAGTATTTT
TRBJ1-1	TRBD1	-	TRBV11-2	CASSGRTGRNTEAFF	TGTGCCAGCAGCGGTAGGACAGGGAGGAACACTGAAGCTTTCTTT
TRBJ2-1	-	-	TRBV4-2	CASSQLDYSYNEQFF	TGTGCCAGCAGCCAGTTGGACTACTCCTACAATGAGCAGTTCTTC
TRBJ1-1	-	once	TRBV6-6	CASSRVAGYTEAFF	TGTGCCAGCAGTCGCGTCGCGGGGTACACTGAAGCTTTCTTT
TRBJ2-5	TRBD2	-	TRBV6-2/TRBV6-3	CASSYQLAGGYQETQYF	TGTGCCAGCAGTTACCAACTAGCGGGAGGGTACCAAGAGACCCAGTACTTC
TRBJ2-2	TRBD2	-	TRBV19	CASSIGLAGGIITGELFF	TGTGCCAGTAGTATAGGGCTAGCGGGAGGGATTATCACCGGGGAGCTGTTTTTT
TRBJ1-4	TRBD1	-	TRBV5-8	CASSPFLQGALGKLFF	TGTGCCAGCAGCCCCTTCCTGCAGGGGGCTCTAGGAAAACTGTTTTTT
TRBJ1-2	TRBD1	-	TRBV6-4	CASSATGVANYGYTF	TGTGCCAGCAGTGCCACAGGGGTTGCTAACTATGGCTACACCTTC
TRBJ1-5	-	few	TRBV6-6	CASSKENQPQHF	TGTGCCAGCAGCAAGGAGAATCAGCCCCAGCATTTT
TRBJ2-7	TRBD1	once	TRBV28	CASSSYPGQTYEQYF	TGTGCCAGCAGTTCATATCCGGGACAGACCTACGAGCAGTACTTC
TRBJ2-5	TRBD2	once	TRBV7-2	CASSFLAGEETQYF	TGTGCCAGCAGCTTTCTAGCGGGAGAAGAGACCCAGTACTTC
TRBJ2-1	TRBD2	-	TRBV5-6	CASSLRLAGGPPYNEQFF	TGTGCCAGCAGCTTGCGACTAGCGGGAGGGCCGCCCTACAATGAGCAGTTCTTC
TRBJ1-1	-	-	TRBV6-5	CASRDDGQRGFF	TGTGCCAGCAGGGATGACGGACAGAGGGGTTTCTTT
TRBJ2-1	-	-	TRBV13	CASTRLGRYNEQFF	TGTGCCAGCACCCGGCTGGGGAGGTACAATGAGCAGTTCTTC
TRBJ2-7	-	-	TRBV6-5	CASSYGAVYEQYF	TGTGCCAGCAGTTACGGAGCGGTCTACGAGCAGTACTTC
TRBJ2-3	-	-	TRBV6-2/TRBV6-3	CASSYHREKVRDTQYF	TGTGCCAGCAGTTATCACAGGGAAAAGGTTCGGGATACGCAGTATTTT
TRBJ2-3	-	-	TRBV7-2	CASSLEEGLFNTQYF	TGTGCCAGCAGCTTAGAAGAGGGCCTTTTTAATACGCAGTATTTT
TRBJ2-7	TRBD1	-	TRBV10-3	CAISEGQTLLRGYEQYF	TGTGCCATCAGTGAGGGACAGACACTACTCAGGGGGTACGAGCAGTACTTC
TRBJ2-4	-	-	TRBV18	CASSPPGKNIQYF	TGTGCCAGCTCACCCCCAGGGAAGAACATTCAGTACTTC
TRBJ1-1	-	-	TRBV19	CASSIATALNTEAFF	TGTGCCAGTAGTATAGCAACAGCTCTGAACACTGAAGCTTTCTTT